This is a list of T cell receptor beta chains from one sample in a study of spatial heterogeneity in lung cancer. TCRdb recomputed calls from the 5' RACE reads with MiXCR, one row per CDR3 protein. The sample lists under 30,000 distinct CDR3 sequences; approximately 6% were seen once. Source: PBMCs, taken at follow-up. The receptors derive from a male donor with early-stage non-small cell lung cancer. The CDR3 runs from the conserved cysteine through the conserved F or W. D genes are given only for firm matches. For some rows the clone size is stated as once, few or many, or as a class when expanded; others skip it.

CDR3aa: CSARGGGASTDTQYF
CDR3nt: TGCAGTGCTAGAGGCGGGGGGGCCAGCACAGATACGCAGTATTTT
d_gene: TRBD2
len: 15
v_gene: TRBV20-1
abundance: few
j_gene: TRBJ2-3

CDR3aa: CASSIGFGGTTDTQYF
CDR3nt: TGTGCCAGTAGTATAGGGTTTGGGGGGACCACAGATACGCAGTATTTT
d_gene: -
len: 16
v_gene: TRBV19
abundance: -
j_gene: TRBJ2-3

CDR3aa: CASSFSAGGLNEQFF
CDR3nt: TGTGCCAGCAGCTTCAGTGCGGGGGGGCTCAATGAGCAGTTCTTC
d_gene: TRBD2
len: 15
v_gene: TRBV7-3
abundance: -
j_gene: TRBJ2-1

CDR3aa: CASSLRTGGLQEQYF
CDR3nt: TGCGCCAGCAGCCTCAGAACAGGGGGGCTTCAGGAGCAGTACTTC
d_gene: TRBD1
len: 15
v_gene: TRBV4-3
abundance: many
j_gene: TRBJ2-7

CDR3aa: CASSLSGSGTWETQYF
CDR3nt: TGTGCCAGCAGCTTATCGGGTAGCGGGACATGGGAGACCCAGTACTTC
d_gene: TRBD2
len: 16
v_gene: TRBV7-3
abundance: -
j_gene: TRBJ2-5

CDR3aa: CASSSLGTLNYEQYF
CDR3nt: TGTGCCAGCAGTTCCCTCGGGACACTAAACTACGAGCAGTACTTC
d_gene: -
len: 15
v_gene: TRBV28
abundance: many
j_gene: TRBJ2-7

CDR3aa: CASSRGQGPDEQFF
CDR3nt: TGTGCCAGCAGTCGGGGACAGGGGCCGGATGAGCAGTTCTTC
d_gene: TRBD1
len: 14
v_gene: TRBV27
abundance: -
j_gene: TRBJ2-1

CDR3aa: CASKGGLYNEQFF
CDR3nt: TGTGCCAGCAAAGGCGGACTGTACAATGAGCAGTTCTTC
d_gene: -
len: 13
v_gene: TRBV7-9
abundance: few
j_gene: TRBJ2-1

CDR3aa: CASSFVGVNTEAFF
CDR3nt: TGTGCCAGCAGTTTTGTTGGGGTGAACACTGAAGCTTTCTTT
d_gene: -
len: 14
v_gene: TRBV12-3/TRBV12-4
abundance: few
j_gene: TRBJ1-1

CDR3aa: CSARSLAGTDTQYF
CDR3nt: TGCAGTGCTCGGTCACTAGCGGGCACAGATACGCAGTATTTT
d_gene: TRBD2
len: 14
v_gene: TRBV20-1
abundance: medium-sized
j_gene: TRBJ2-3

CDR3aa: CASSLGDFDTDTQYF
CDR3nt: TGCGCCAGCAGCTTGGGGGATTTCGACACAGATACGCAGTATTTT
d_gene: -
len: 15
v_gene: TRBV5-1
abundance: few
j_gene: TRBJ2-3

CDR3aa: CATSDLDTGELFF
CDR3nt: TGTGCCACCAGTGATCTCGACACCGGGGAGCTGTTTTTT
d_gene: -
len: 13
v_gene: TRBV24-1
abundance: many
j_gene: TRBJ2-2

CDR3aa: CASSLRGPEAFF
CDR3nt: TGTGCCAGCAGTTTGAGGGGACCTGAAGCTTTCTTT
d_gene: -
len: 12
v_gene: TRBV12-3/TRBV12-4
abundance: -
j_gene: TRBJ1-1

CDR3aa: CASSRYNEQFF
CDR3nt: TGTGCCAGCAGCCGCTACAATGAGCAGTTCTTC
d_gene: -
len: 11
v_gene: TRBV11-1
abundance: many
j_gene: TRBJ2-1

CDR3aa: CSASVGGGYTF
CDR3nt: TGCAGTGCTAGTGTAGGGGGTGGCTACACCTTC
d_gene: -
len: 11
v_gene: TRBV20-1
abundance: many
j_gene: TRBJ1-2

CDR3aa: CASSFRAGVRGHTEAFF
CDR3nt: TGTGCCAGCAGTTTTAGGGCTGGGGTCAGGGGACATACTGAAGCTTTCTTT
d_gene: -
len: 17
v_gene: TRBV12-3/TRBV12-4
abundance: many
j_gene: TRBJ1-1

CDR3aa: CATSRDKTDTQYF
CDR3nt: TGTGCCACCAGCAGAGACAAGACAGATACGCAGTATTTT
d_gene: -
len: 13
v_gene: TRBV15
abundance: few
j_gene: TRBJ2-3

CDR3aa: CASRGLVTSTDTQYF
CDR3nt: TGTGCCAGCAGGGGACTAGTCACGAGCACAGATACGCAGTATTTT
d_gene: TRBD2
len: 15
v_gene: TRBV2
abundance: many
j_gene: TRBJ2-3

CDR3aa: CASSLDAGGAPLHF
CDR3nt: TGTGCCAGCAGCTTAGACGCGGGGGGGGCACCCCTCCACTTT
d_gene: -
len: 14
v_gene: TRBV7-9
abundance: -
j_gene: TRBJ1-6

CDR3aa: CASSELVIQYF
CDR3nt: TGTGCCAGCAGTGAGCTAGTCATTCAGTACTTC
d_gene: -
len: 11
v_gene: TRBV2
abundance: many
j_gene: TRBJ2-4

CDR3aa: CAIGGGGELFF
CDR3nt: TGTGCCATCGGCGGTGGCGGGGAGCTGTTTTTT
d_gene: -
len: 11
v_gene: TRBV10-3
abundance: many
j_gene: TRBJ2-2

CDR3aa: CASSRDFTPTDTQYF
CDR3nt: TGTGCCAGCAGCCGGGACTTTACACCCACAGATACGCAGTATTTT
d_gene: -
len: 15
v_gene: TRBV14
abundance: many
j_gene: TRBJ2-3

CDR3aa: CASSQGRTGAPYNEQFF
CDR3nt: TGCGCCAGCAGCCAAGGACGAACTGGGGCCCCCTACAATGAGCAGTTCTTC
d_gene: -
len: 17
v_gene: TRBV4-3
abundance: many
j_gene: TRBJ2-1

CDR3aa: CSATGNTGELFF
CDR3nt: TGCAGTGCTACAGGGAACACCGGGGAGCTGTTTTTT
d_gene: -
len: 12
v_gene: TRBV20-1
abundance: few
j_gene: TRBJ2-2

CDR3aa: CAWQRQGDQPQHF
CDR3nt: TGTGCCTGGCAAAGACAGGGGGATCAGCCCCAGCATTTT
d_gene: TRBD1
len: 13
v_gene: TRBV30
abundance: many
j_gene: TRBJ1-5

CDR3aa: CASSRTGSEQYF
CDR3nt: TGTGCCAGCAGCCGGACAGGGTCCGAGCAGTACTTC
d_gene: TRBD1
len: 12
v_gene: TRBV3-1
abundance: -
j_gene: TRBJ2-7

CDR3aa: CASSKEGGSNTGELFF
CDR3nt: TGTGCCAGCAGCAAGGAAGGCGGATCGAACACCGGGGAGCTGTTTTTT
d_gene: -
len: 16
v_gene: TRBV5-5
abundance: many
j_gene: TRBJ2-2

CDR3aa: CASSPPSHRPNTEAFF
CDR3nt: TGTGCCAGCTCACCACCGAGTCACCGTCCGAACACTGAAGCTTTCTTT
d_gene: -
len: 16
v_gene: TRBV18
abundance: many
j_gene: TRBJ1-1

CDR3aa: CASREGTGRNEKLFF
CDR3nt: TGTGCCAGCAGGGAAGGGACAGGGCGGAATGAAAAACTGTTTTTT
d_gene: TRBD1
len: 15
v_gene: TRBV6-2/TRBV6-3
abundance: many
j_gene: TRBJ1-4

CDR3aa: CASSYSDNLQFF
CDR3nt: TGTGCCAGCTCTTATTCGGATAACCTCCAGTTCTTC
d_gene: -
len: 12
v_gene: TRBV12-3/TRBV12-4
abundance: many
j_gene: TRBJ2-1

CDR3aa: CASSFSNSPLHF
CDR3nt: TGTGCCAGCAGTTTCAGTAATTCACCCCTCCACTTT
d_gene: -
len: 12
v_gene: TRBV27
abundance: few
j_gene: TRBJ1-6

CDR3aa: CASRQTGGHNEQFF
CDR3nt: TGTGCCAGCAGGCAAACAGGGGGTCACAATGAGCAGTTCTTC
d_gene: TRBD1
len: 14
v_gene: TRBV7-8
abundance: few
j_gene: TRBJ2-1

CDR3aa: CASSVAPVTNEKLFF
CDR3nt: TGTGCCAGCAGCGTTGCACCAGTAACTAATGAAAAACTGTTTTTT
d_gene: -
len: 15
v_gene: TRBV9
abundance: few
j_gene: TRBJ1-4

CDR3aa: CASSLAGDTEAFF
CDR3nt: TGCGCCAGCAGCTTGGCTGGGGACACTGAAGCTTTCTTT
d_gene: -
len: 13
v_gene: TRBV5-1
abundance: many
j_gene: TRBJ1-1

CDR3aa: CASSRSGYVGNQPQHF
CDR3nt: TGTGCCAGCAGTCGTTCAGGGTATGTCGGCAATCAGCCCCAGCATTTT
d_gene: -
len: 16
v_gene: TRBV25-1
abundance: -
j_gene: TRBJ1-5

CDR3aa: CASSPGTSGPQETQYF
CDR3nt: TGCGCCAGCAGCCCTGGGACTAGCGGACCACAAGAGACCCAGTACTTC
d_gene: TRBD2
len: 16
v_gene: TRBV5-1
abundance: few
j_gene: TRBJ2-5

CDR3aa: CSALQGGNGYTF
CDR3nt: TGCAGTGCGCTACAGGGGGGGAATGGCTACACCTTC
d_gene: TRBD1
len: 12
v_gene: TRBV20-1
abundance: few
j_gene: TRBJ1-2

CDR3aa: CASTAGGGASDTQYF
CDR3nt: TGTGCCAGCACCGCCGGCGGGGGGGCCTCAGATACGCAGTATTTT
d_gene: TRBD2
len: 15
v_gene: TRBV9
abundance: few
j_gene: TRBJ2-3

CDR3aa: CASSLAGSMNTEAFF
CDR3nt: TGTGCCAGCAGCTTAGCGGGCAGCATGAACACTGAAGCTTTCTTT
d_gene: -
len: 15
v_gene: TRBV7-9
abundance: -
j_gene: TRBJ1-1

CDR3aa: CASSLAGASGNTIYF
CDR3nt: TGTGCCAGCAGCTTAGCGGGAGCCTCTGGAAACACCATATATTTT
d_gene: -
len: 15
v_gene: TRBV7-2
abundance: many
j_gene: TRBJ1-3

CDR3aa: CASSLDKNEQFF
CDR3nt: TGTGCCAGCAGCTTAGACAAAAATGAGCAGTTCTTC
d_gene: -
len: 12
v_gene: TRBV11-3
abundance: many
j_gene: TRBJ2-1

CDR3aa: CASPRPGLVGTGELFF
CDR3nt: TGTGCCAGCCCGCGGCCCGGGCTGGTAGGGACCGGGGAGCTGTTTTTT
d_gene: -
len: 16
v_gene: TRBV18
abundance: few
j_gene: TRBJ2-2

CDR3aa: CASTLSIRETQYF
CDR3nt: TGTGCCAGTACCCTTTCGATCCGGGAGACCCAGTACTTC
d_gene: -
len: 13
v_gene: TRBV7-2
abundance: many
j_gene: TRBJ2-5

CDR3aa: CASSLLGHEQYF
CDR3nt: TGTGCCAGCAGCCTACTGGGGCACGAGCAGTACTTC
d_gene: -
len: 12
v_gene: TRBV7-9
abundance: many
j_gene: TRBJ2-7

CDR3aa: CATSSPRLAGADEQFF
CDR3nt: TGTGCCACCAGCAGTCCCCGACTAGCGGGAGCAGATGAGCAGTTCTTC
d_gene: TRBD2
len: 16
v_gene: TRBV15
abundance: many
j_gene: TRBJ2-1

CDR3aa: CASSYSGGSYEQYF
CDR3nt: TGTGCCAGCAGCTATAGCGGGGGGTCCTACGAGCAGTACTTC
d_gene: TRBD2
len: 14
v_gene: TRBV11-1
abundance: -
j_gene: TRBJ2-7

CDR3aa: CSASDTGGILYGYTF
CDR3nt: TGCAGTGCTAGCGACACCGGGGGGATACTCTATGGCTACACCTTC
d_gene: -
len: 15
v_gene: TRBV20-1
abundance: once
j_gene: TRBJ1-2

CDR3aa: CATSSYQETQYF
CDR3nt: TGTGCCACCTCGTCGTACCAAGAGACCCAGTACTTC
d_gene: -
len: 12
v_gene: TRBV24-1
abundance: many
j_gene: TRBJ2-5

CDR3aa: CSARDQGRAETQYF
CDR3nt: TGCAGTGCTAGAGATCAAGGCAGGGCGGAGACCCAGTACTTC
d_gene: -
len: 14
v_gene: TRBV20-1
abundance: -
j_gene: TRBJ2-5

CDR3aa: CSARETIYEQYF
CDR3nt: TGCAGTGCTAGAGAGACTATCTACGAGCAGTACTTC
d_gene: -
len: 12
v_gene: TRBV20-1
abundance: many
j_gene: TRBJ2-7

CDR3aa: CASRSLGDQETQYF
CDR3nt: TGTGCCAGCCGAAGTCTGGGAGATCAAGAGACCCAGTACTTC
d_gene: -
len: 14
v_gene: TRBV19
abundance: many
j_gene: TRBJ2-5

CDR3aa: CASSPWGAGYEQYF
CDR3nt: TGTGCCAGCTCTCCATGGGGAGCGGGCTACGAGCAGTACTTC
d_gene: -
len: 14
v_gene: TRBV12-3/TRBV12-4
abundance: -
j_gene: TRBJ2-7